The clone carrying this TCR beta chain was seen a handful of times. Its antigen remains unidentified. The record originates from a study of T cell responses to AZD1222 COVID-19 vaccine. Study observations and caveats: Spike as a whole was targeted by vaccine-associated CD4 TCRs, dominant at 160-218 and 743-854. All repertoire sampling was performed exclusively after the peak T cell response.

Trimming cost V 4 bases and J 2 bases; bases outside gene matches: 4. This CDR3 comprises 14 residues. Germline V gene data show CDR1 as SGHVS and CDR2 as FQNEAQ. It was second doses at about 4 or about 12 weeks that were pooled. Repertoires were generated with immunoSEQ multiplex PCR, while TCRdb's copy carries only in-frame clones and drops some. The table includes about 140,000 clones, roughly 88% detected once. The receptor was derived from an adult who received the AZD1222 COVID-19 vaccine. V usage is TRBV7-8 and J usage is TRBJ1-1, with 7 bases identical to TRBD1. This sample comprised peripheral blood, obtained 28 days after the second AZD1222 dose. CDR3 sequence: CASSYGQANTEAFF. The CDR3 DNA follows: TGTGCCAGCAGCTATGGACAGGCAAACACTGAAGCTTTCTTT.